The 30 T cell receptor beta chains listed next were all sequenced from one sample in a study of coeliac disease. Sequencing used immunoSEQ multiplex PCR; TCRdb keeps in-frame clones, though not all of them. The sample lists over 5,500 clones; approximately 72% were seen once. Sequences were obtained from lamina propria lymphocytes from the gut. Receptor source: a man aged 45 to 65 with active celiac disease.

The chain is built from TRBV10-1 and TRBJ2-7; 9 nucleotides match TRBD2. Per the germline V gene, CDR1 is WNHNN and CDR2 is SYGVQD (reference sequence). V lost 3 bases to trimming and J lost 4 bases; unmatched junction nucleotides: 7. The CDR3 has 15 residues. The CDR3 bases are TGCGCCAGCAGTGAAAAGCAGCGGGAGGCATACGAGCAGTACGTC. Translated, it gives CASSEKQREAYEQYV.

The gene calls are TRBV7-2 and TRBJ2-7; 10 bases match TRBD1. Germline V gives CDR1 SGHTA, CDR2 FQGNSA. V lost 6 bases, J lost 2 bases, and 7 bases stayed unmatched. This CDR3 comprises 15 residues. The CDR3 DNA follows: TGTGCCAGCAGTCCGACGGGACAGGGGACCTACGAGCAGTACTTC. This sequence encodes CASSPTGQGTYEQYF.

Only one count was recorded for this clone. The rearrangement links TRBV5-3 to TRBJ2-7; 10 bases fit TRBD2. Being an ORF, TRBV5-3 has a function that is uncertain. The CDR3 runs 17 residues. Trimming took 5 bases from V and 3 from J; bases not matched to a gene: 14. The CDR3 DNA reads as TGTGCCAGAAGAAAGGGACTAGCGACCGAGAAAGTCTACGAGCAGTACGTC. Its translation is CARRKGLATEKVYEQYV.

The DNA of the CDR3 is TGTGCCAGCAGCCAAGATCCCCTAGCGGGGGGCGGAAGCACAGATACGCAGTATTTT. Protein: CASSQDPLAGGGSTDTQYF. The chain joins TRBV4-2 to TRBJ2-3; TRBD2 agrees at 11 bases. Unmatched junction bases numbered 8, after V lost 0 bases and J lost 0 bases. The CDR3 consists of 19 residues. Germline loops: CDR1 LGHNA, CDR2 YNFKEQ.

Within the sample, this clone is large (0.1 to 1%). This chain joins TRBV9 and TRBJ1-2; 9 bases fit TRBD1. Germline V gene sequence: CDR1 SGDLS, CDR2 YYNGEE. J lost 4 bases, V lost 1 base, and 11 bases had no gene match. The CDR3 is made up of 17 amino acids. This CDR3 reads CASSVNSGTGRFYGYTF. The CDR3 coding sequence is TGTGCCAGCAGCGTAAATTCCGGGACAGGGAGGTTCTATGGCTACACCTTC.

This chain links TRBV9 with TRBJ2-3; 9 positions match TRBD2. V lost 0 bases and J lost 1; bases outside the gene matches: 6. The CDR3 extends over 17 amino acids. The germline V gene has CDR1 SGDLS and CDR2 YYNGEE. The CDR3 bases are TGTGCCAGCAGCGTAGGAGCCCCTAGCGGGGGCACAGATACGCAGTATTTT. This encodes CASSVGAPSGGTDTQYF.

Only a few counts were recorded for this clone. For the CDR3, the DNA is TGTGCCAGCAGTTTGGCGGGAGTCTCTGGAAACACCATATATTTT. It codes for CASSLAGVSGNTIYF. The chain links TRBV7-2 to TRBJ1-3; D gene ambiguous. In germline, CDR1 is SGHTA, CDR2 FQGNSA. Trimming pared 6 bases from V and 0 bases from J, leaving 12 bases between. The CDR3 runs 15 residues.

The chain's CDR3 is CASSLSRQGGSEAFF. The DNA of the CDR3 is TGTGCCAGTAGTTTATCGAGACAGGGGGGTTCTGAAGCTTTCTTT. The chain combines TRBV19 with TRBJ1-1, with TRBD1 matching over 9 bases. Germline lookup yields CDR1 LNHDA and CDR2 SQIVND (reference sequence). With 5 bases clipped from V and 6 bases from J, the junction kept 10 bases outside the gene matches. This CDR3 is 15 amino acids long.

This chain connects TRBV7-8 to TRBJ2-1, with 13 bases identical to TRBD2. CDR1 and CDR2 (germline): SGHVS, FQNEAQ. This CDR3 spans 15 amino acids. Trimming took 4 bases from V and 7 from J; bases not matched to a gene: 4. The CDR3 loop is CASSSLAGGLNEQFF. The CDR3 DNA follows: TGTGCCAGCAGCTCACTAGCGGGGGGGCTTAATGAGCAGTTCTTC.

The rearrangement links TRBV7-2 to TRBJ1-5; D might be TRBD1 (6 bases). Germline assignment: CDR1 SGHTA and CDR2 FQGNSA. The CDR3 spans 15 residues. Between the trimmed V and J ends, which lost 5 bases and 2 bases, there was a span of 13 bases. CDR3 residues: CASSPRAGGNQPQHF. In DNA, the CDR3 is TGTGCCAGCAGCCCCAGGGCAGGGGGCAATCAGCCCCAGCATTTT.

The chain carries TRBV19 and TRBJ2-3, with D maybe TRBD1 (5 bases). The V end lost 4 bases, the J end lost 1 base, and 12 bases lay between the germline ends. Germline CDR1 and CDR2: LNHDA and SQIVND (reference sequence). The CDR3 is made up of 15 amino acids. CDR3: CASSTGIRGTDTQYF. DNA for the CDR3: TGTGCCAGTAGTACAGGGATTCGAGGCACAGATACGCAGTATTTT.

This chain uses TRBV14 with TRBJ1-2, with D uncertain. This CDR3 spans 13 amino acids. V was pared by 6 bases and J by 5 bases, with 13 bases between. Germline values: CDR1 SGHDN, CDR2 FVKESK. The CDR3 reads CASRGSGGYGYTF. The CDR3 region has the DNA TGTGCCAGCAGAGGGAGCGGAGGATATGGCTACACCTTC.

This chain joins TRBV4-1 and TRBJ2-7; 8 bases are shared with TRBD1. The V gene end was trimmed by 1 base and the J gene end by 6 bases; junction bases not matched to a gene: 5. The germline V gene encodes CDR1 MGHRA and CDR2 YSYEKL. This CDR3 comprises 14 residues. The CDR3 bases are TGCGCCAGCAGCCAAGTTTTTGACAGGGGCGAGCAGTACTTC. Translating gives CASSQVFDRGEQYF.

CDR3 nucleotide sequence: TGTGCCAGCAGCCTACTTCGTTCGGACAGGGCTATGTTACAGTACTTC. It encodes CASSLLRSDRAMLQYF. This chain uses TRBV7-9 with TRBJ2-7; 8 bases map to TRBD1. Germline V CDR1 and CDR2: SEHNR, FQNEAQ (reference sequence). After removal of 5 bases from V and 10 bases from J, the junction contained 19 bases not matched to a gene. The CDR3 totals 16 residues.

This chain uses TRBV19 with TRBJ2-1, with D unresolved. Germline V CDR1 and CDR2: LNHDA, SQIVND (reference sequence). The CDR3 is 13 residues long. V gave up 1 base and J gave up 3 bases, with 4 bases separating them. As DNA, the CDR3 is TGTGCCAGTAGTATAGGTTACTACAATGAGCAGTTCTTC. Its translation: CASSIGYYNEQFF.

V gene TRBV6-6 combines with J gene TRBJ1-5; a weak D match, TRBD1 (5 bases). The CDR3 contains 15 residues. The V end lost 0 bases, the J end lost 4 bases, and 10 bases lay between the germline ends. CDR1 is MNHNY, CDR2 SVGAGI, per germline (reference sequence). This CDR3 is CASSYSRTRNQPQHF. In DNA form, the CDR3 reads TGTGCCAGCAGTTACTCCCGGACAAGAAATCAGCCCCAGCATTTT.

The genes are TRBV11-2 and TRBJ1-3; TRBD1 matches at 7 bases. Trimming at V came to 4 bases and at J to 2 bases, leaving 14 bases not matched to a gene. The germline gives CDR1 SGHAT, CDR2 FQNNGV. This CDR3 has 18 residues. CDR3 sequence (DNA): TGTGCCAGCAGCTCAAATCCAGACAGGGTTAGAACTGGAAACACCATATATTTT. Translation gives CASSSNPDRVRTGNTIYF.

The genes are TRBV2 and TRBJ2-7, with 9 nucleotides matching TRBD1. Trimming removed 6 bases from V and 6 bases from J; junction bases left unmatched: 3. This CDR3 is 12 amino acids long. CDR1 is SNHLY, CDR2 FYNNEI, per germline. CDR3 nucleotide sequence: TGTGCCAGCAGCGCGGACAGGGGCGAGCAGTACGTC. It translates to CASSADRGEQYV.

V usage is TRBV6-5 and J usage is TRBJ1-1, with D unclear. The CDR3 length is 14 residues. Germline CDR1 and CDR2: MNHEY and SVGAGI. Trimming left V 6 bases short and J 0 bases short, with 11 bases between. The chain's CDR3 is CASRPGVMNTEAFF. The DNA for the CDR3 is TGTGCCAGCAGGCCCGGGGTAATGAACACTGAAGCTTTCTTT.

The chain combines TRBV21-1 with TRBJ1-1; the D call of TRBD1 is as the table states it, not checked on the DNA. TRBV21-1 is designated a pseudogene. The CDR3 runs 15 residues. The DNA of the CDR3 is TGTGCCAGCAGGCAAGACAGGGGGCGCATCCATGAAGCTTTCTTT. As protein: CASRQDRGRIHEAFF.

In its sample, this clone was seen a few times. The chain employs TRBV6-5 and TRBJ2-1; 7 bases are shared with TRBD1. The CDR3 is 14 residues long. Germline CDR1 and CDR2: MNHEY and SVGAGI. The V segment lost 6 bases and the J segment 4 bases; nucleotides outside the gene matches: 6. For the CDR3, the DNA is TGTGCCAGCAGAAAACAGGGGCCGTACAATGAGCAGTTCTTC. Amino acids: CASRKQGPYNEQFF.

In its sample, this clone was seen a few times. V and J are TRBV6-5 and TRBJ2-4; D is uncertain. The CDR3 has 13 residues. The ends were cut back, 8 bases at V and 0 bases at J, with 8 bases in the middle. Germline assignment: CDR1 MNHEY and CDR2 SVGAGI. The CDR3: CASQMAAKNIQYF. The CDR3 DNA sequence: TGTGCCAGCCAAATGGCAGCCAAAAACATTCAGTACTTC.

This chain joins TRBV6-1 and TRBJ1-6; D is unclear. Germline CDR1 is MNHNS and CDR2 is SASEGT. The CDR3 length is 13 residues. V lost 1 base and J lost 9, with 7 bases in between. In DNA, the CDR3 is TGTGCCAGCAGTGAAGGGCCCCTTTCACCCCTCCACTTT. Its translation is CASSEGPLSPLHF.

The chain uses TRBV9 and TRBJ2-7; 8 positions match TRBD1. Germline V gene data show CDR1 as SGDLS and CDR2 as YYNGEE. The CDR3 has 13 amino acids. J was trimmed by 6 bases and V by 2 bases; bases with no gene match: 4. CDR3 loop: CASSVETGAEQYF. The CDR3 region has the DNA TGTGCCAGCAGCGTGGAGACAGGGGCCGAGCAGTACTTC.

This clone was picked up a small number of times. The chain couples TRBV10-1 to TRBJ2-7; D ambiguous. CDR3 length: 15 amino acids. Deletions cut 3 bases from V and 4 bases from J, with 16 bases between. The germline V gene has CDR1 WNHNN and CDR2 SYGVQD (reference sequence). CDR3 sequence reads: CASSDKQKAAYEQYV. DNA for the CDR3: TGCGCCAGCAGTGACAAGCAGAAGGCGGCATACGAGCAGTACGTC.

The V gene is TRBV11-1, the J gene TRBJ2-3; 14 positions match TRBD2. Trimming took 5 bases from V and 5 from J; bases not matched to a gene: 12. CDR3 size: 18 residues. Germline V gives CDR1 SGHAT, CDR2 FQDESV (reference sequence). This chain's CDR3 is CASSPGRTSGGPLDTQYF. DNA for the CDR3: TGTGCCAGCAGCCCCGGCAGGACTAGCGGGGGGCCATTAGATACGCAGTATTTT. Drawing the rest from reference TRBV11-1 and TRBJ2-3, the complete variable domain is EAEVAQSPRYKITEKSQAVAFWCDPISGHATLYWYRQILGQGPELLVQFQDESVVDDSQLPKDRFSAERLKGVDSTLKIQPAELGDSAMYLCASSPGRTSGGPLDTQYFGPGTRLTVL.

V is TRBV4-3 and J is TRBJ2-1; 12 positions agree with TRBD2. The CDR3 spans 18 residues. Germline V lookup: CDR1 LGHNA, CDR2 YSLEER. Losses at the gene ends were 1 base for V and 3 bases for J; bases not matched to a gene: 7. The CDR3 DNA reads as TGCGCCAGCAGCCAAGTTAATAGGGGACTAGCGGGCTACAATGAGCAGTTCTTC. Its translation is CASSQVNRGLAGYNEQFF.

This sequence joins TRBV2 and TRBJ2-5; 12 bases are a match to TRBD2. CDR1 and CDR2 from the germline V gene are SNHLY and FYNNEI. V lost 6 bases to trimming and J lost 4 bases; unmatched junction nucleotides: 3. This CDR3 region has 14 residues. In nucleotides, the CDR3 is TGTGCCAGCAGGACTAGCGGGGGACTAGAGACCCAGTACTTC. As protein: CASRTSGGLETQYF.

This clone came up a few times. The CDR3 coding sequence is TGTGCCAGATCTAGCGGGGGCCAAGAGACCCAGTACTTC. Protein product: CARSSGGQETQYF. The chain combines TRBV6-5 with TRBJ2-5; 10 bases line up with TRBD2. Trimming cost V 9 bases and J 1 base; bases outside gene matches: 2. CDR1 and CDR2 (germline): MNHEY, SVGAGI. CDR3 length: 13 residues.

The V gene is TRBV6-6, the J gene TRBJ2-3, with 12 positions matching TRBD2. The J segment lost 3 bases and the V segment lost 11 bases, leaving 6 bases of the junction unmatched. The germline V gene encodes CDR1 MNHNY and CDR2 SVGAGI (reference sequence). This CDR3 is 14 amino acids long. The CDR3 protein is CAARTSGVTDTQYF. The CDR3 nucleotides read TGTGCCGCCCGGACTAGCGGGGTGACAGATACGCAGTATTTT.